This T cell receptor (beta chain) derives from a study of long-term antiretroviral therapy in people with HIV. Study-level background: It was about a decade after the earliest samples that the 2015 immediate-ART recommendation appeared. Findings and caveats of the study: Clones that had undergone expansion before ART prevailed in the repertoire throughout all time points.

Donors each had at least one pre-ART PBMC sample and at least two post-ART ones. The cryopreserved samples used held roughly 0.95-10 million PBMC prior to extraction of DNA. In the case of this clone: Its matching antigen is unknown.

The assay used was immunoSEQ (version v3.0), run at survey level. The data were produced by immunoSEQ multiplex PCR, yet TCRdb's version contains in-frame clones alone and is incomplete. The sample lists about 21,000 clones, about 88% seen once, with nearly 8% in the top ten. Trimming removed 5 bases at V and 5 bases at J, with 12 bases between. The CDR3 is made up of 14 amino acids. Germline V gene sequence: CDR1 SGHAT, CDR2 FQNNGV. Sequencing used unsorted PBMCs, obtained 0.9 years after starting antiretroviral therapy. This sequence was found in a man younger than 30 with HIV. The rearrangement joins TRBV11-2 to TRBJ2-2, with D possibly being TRBD2 (6 bases). CDR3 in DNA: TGTGCCAGCAGCCCGGGACTGGATACCGGGGAGCTGTTTTTT. Translated, it gives CASSPGLDTGELFF.